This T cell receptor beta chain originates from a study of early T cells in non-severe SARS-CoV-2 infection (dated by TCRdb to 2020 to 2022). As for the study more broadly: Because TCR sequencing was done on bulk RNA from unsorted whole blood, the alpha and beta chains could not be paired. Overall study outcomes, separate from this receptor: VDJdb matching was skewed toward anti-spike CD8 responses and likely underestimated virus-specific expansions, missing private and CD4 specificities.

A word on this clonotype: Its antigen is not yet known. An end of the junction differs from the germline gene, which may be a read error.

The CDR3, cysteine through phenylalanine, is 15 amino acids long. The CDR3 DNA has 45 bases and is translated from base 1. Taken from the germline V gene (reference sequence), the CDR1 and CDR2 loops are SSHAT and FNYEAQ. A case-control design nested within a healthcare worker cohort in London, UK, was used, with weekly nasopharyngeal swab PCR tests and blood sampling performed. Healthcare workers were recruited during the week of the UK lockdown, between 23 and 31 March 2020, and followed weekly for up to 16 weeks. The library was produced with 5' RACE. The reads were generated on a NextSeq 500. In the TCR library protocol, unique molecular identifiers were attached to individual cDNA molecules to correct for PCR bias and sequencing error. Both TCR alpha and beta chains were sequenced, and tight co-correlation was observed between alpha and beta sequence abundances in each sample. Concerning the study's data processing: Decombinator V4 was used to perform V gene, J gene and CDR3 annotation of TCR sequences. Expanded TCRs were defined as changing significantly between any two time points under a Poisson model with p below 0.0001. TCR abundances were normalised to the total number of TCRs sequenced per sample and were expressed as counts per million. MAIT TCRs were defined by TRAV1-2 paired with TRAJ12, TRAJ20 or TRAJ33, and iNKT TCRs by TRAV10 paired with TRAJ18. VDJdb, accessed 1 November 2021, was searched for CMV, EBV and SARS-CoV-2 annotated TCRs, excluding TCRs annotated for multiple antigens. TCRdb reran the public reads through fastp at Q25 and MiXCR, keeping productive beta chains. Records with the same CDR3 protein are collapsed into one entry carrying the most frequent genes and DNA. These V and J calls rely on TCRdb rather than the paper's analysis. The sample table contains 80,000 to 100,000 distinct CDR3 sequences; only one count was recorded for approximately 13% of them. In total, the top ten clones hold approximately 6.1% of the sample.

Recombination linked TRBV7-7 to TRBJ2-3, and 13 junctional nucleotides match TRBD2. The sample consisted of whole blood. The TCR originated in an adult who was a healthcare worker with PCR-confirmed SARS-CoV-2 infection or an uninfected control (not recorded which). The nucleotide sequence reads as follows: TGTGCTAGCAGCTTCGGACTAGCGGGAGCAGATACGCAGTATTTT. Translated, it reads CASSFGLAGADTQYF. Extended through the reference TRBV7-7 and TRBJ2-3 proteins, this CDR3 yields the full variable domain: GAGVSQSPRYKVTKRGQDVTLRCDPISSHATLYWYQQALGQGPEFLTYFNYEAQPDKSGLPSDRFSAERPEGSISTLTIQRTEQRDSAMYRCASSFGLAGADTQYFGPGTRLTVL.